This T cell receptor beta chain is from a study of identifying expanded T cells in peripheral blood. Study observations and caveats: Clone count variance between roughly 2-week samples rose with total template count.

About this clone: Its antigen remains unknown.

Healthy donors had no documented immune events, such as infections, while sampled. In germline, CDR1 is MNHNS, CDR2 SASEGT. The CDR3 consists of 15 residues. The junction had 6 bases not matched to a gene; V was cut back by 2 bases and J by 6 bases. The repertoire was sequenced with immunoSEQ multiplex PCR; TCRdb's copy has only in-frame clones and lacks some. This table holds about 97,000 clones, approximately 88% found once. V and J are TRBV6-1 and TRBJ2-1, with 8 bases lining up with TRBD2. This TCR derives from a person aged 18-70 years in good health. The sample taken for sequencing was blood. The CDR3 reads CASSERAGAANEQFF. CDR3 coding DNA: TGTGCCAGCAGTGAAAGAGCGGGAGCTGCCAATGAGCAGTTCTTC.